These T cell receptor beta chains were read from a single sample in a study of CD8+ T cells in alopecia areata. Profiling relied on immunoSEQ multiplex PCR, and the TCRdb table lists in-frame clones only, not all of them. The sample carries tens of thousands of clones, roughly two thirds recorded once. The sequencing sample was made of CD4+ Tregs sorted from blood. The receptors were sampled from a human donor with alopecia areata. CDR3s include the opening cysteine and the closing phenylalanine or tryptophan. A D gene is named only where the DNA matches it firmly. Where a row states a size, it is once, few, many or the class of an expanded clone; other rows omit it.

clone_size: few
d_call: .
j_call: TRBJ2-3
v_call: TRBV2
cdr3_nt: TGTGCCGTCTGGGACTCGCGGTATCAAACAGATACGCAGTATTTT
cdr3_aa: CAVWDSRYQTDTQYF

clone_size: .
d_call: .
j_call: TRBJ2-7
v_call: TRBV28
cdr3_nt: TGTGCCAGCAGTAGAAGGGGGAGACCCTCCTACGAGCAGTACTTC
cdr3_aa: CASSRRGRPSYEQYF

clone_size: medium-sized
d_call: .
j_call: TRBJ1-3
v_call: TRBV7-8
cdr3_nt: TGTGCCAGCAGCGTCTGGACCATCCGAGGTGGAAACACCATATATTTT
cdr3_aa: CASSVWTIRGGNTIYF

clone_size: .
d_call: TRBD2
j_call: TRBJ2-7
v_call: TRBV28
cdr3_nt: TGTGCCATTGGGGGACTAGCGAACTACGAGCAGTACTTC
cdr3_aa: CAIGGLANYEQYF

clone_size: .
d_call: TRBD1
j_call: TRBJ2-3
v_call: TRBV28
cdr3_nt: TGTGCCAGCTGTATCCGGACAGGGGTGTCAGATACGCAGTATTTT
cdr3_aa: CASCIRTGVSDTQYF

clone_size: .
d_call: .
j_call: TRBJ2-2
v_call: TRBV5-1
cdr3_nt: TGCGCCAGCAGATCACCAGAACTCACCGGGGAGCTGTTTTTT
cdr3_aa: CASRSPELTGELFF

clone_size: .
d_call: .
j_call: TRBJ2-7
v_call: TRBV6-5
cdr3_nt: TGTGCCAGCAGTTACACGGTCCGTGGGGAGCAGTACTTC
cdr3_aa: CASSYTVRGEQYF

clone_size: .
d_call: .
j_call: TRBJ2-5
v_call: TRBV5-4
cdr3_nt: TGTGCCAGCAGCCGGGCGGGGGCTGAGACCCAGTACTTC
cdr3_aa: CASSRAGAETQYF

clone_size: .
d_call: TRBD1
j_call: TRBJ2-7
v_call: TRBV2
cdr3_nt: TGTGCCAGCAGTGATCTGGGGACAGAAATGTCCGAGCAGTACTTC
cdr3_aa: CASSDLGTEMSEQYF

clone_size: .
d_call: .
j_call: TRBJ1-2
v_call: TRBV27
cdr3_nt: TGTGCCAGCAGTTTAGGGCCCCCGATGCGGGGTGGCTACACCTTC
cdr3_aa: CASSLGPPMRGGYTF

clone_size: .
d_call: .
j_call: TRBJ1-6
v_call: TRBV27
cdr3_nt: TGTGCCAGCAGACCTCGGACGGGACCGCATTCACCCCTCCACTTT
cdr3_aa: CASRPRTGPHSPLHF

clone_size: .
d_call: .
j_call: TRBJ1-5
v_call: TRBV2
cdr3_nt: TGTGCCAGCAGGGTCATGGGGGCAGGGTTGCATTTT
cdr3_aa: CASRVMGAGLHF

clone_size: few
d_call: TRBD2
j_call: TRBJ2-1
v_call: TRBV14
cdr3_nt: TGTGCCAGCAGCCAAACACCGGGACTAGCCTTCAATGAGCAGTTCTTC
cdr3_aa: CASSQTPGLAFNEQFF

clone_size: .
d_call: .
j_call: TRBJ2-3
v_call: TRBV6-1
cdr3_nt: TGTGCCAGCAGTGTTCTGGATACGCAGTATTTT
cdr3_aa: CASSVLDTQYF

clone_size: .
d_call: .
j_call: TRBJ1-4
v_call: TRBV28
cdr3_nt: TGTGCCAGCAGTATCCATATGGGTGCAACTAATGAAAAACTGTTTTTT
cdr3_aa: CASSIHMGATNEKLFF

clone_size: .
d_call: TRBD1
j_call: TRBJ1-2
v_call: TRBV28
cdr3_nt: TGTGCCAGCAGTTTGCAGGGGGCCTCTAGCTATGGCTACACCTTC
cdr3_aa: CASSLQGASSYGYTF

clone_size: .
d_call: .
j_call: TRBJ2-7
v_call: TRBV30
cdr3_nt: TGTGCCTGGAGTGTAAGGGCGCAGGCAGCCTACGAGCAGTACTTC
cdr3_aa: CAWSVRAQAAYEQYF

clone_size: .
d_call: TRBD2
j_call: TRBJ2-1
v_call: TRBV7-3
cdr3_nt: TGTGCCAGCAGCTTAAGACGTCCTGGCGGGGGGCTCCGAACCTCCTACAATGAGCAGTTCTTC
cdr3_aa: CASSLRRPGGGLRTSYNEQFF

clone_size: .
d_call: .
j_call: TRBJ1-1
v_call: TRBV7-2
cdr3_nt: TGTGCCAGCAGCTCGCAAGGGGGGACTGAAGCTTTCTTT
cdr3_aa: CASSSQGGTEAFF

clone_size: medium-sized
d_call: .
j_call: TRBJ1-2
v_call: TRBV7-2
cdr3_nt: TGTGCCAGCAGCTTAGTACCCAGGGAAGATGGCTACACCTTC
cdr3_aa: CASSLVPREDGYTF

clone_size: few
d_call: .
j_call: TRBJ2-5
v_call: TRBV28
cdr3_nt: TGTGCCAGCAGGCGTAGGGAAGAGACCCAGTACTTC
cdr3_aa: CASRRREETQYF

clone_size: few
d_call: .
j_call: TRBJ2-6
v_call: TRBV11-2
cdr3_nt: TGTGCCAGCAGCCTTCGGGATTTCTCTGGGGCCAACGTCCTGACTTTC
cdr3_aa: CASSLRDFSGANVLTF

clone_size: .
d_call: TRBD1
j_call: TRBJ1-5
v_call: TRBV6-1
cdr3_nt: TGTGCCAGCAGGTTGGGGACAGCCAGCAATCAGCCCCAGCATTTT
cdr3_aa: CASRLGTASNQPQHF

clone_size: .
d_call: TRBD1
j_call: TRBJ2-7
v_call: TRBV28
cdr3_nt: TGTGCCAGCAGTTCCGGGACAGGGACCTCCTACGAGCAGTACTTC
cdr3_aa: CASSSGTGTSYEQYF